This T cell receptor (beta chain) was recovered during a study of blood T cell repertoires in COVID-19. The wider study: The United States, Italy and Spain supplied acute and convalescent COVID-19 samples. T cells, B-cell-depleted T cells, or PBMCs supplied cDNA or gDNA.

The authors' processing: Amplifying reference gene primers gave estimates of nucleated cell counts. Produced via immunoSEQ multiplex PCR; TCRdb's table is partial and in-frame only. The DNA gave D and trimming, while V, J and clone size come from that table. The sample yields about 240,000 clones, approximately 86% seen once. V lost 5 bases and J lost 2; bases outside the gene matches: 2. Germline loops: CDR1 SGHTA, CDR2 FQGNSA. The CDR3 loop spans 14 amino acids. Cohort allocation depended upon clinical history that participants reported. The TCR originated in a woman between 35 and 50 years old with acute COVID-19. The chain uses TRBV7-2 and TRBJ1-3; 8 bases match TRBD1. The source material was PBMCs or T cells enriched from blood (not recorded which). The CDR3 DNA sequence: TGTGCCAGCAGCCTGGACAGGGCTGGAAACACCATATATTTT. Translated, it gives CASSLDRAGNTIYF.